This is a list of T cell receptor beta chains from one sample in a study of identical twins. In TCRdb, the 5' RACE reads were re-called with MiXCR into one record per CDR3 protein. The sample holds 500,000 to 700,000 distinct CDR3 sequences, just over 7% seen once. These data also formed part of another study, on yellow fever vaccine responses in identical twins.

Sample: PBMCs. The receptors were sampled from a woman in her late teens or twenties in good health. The CDR3 runs from the conserved cysteine through the conserved F or W. D genes are given only for firm matches. Rows give clone size only sometimes, using once, few, many, or a class for an expanded clone.

TRBV2	TRBJ1-1	NA	many	CASSFVENTEAFF	TGTGCCAGCAGCTTCGTCGAGAACACTGAAGCTTTCTTT
TRBV5-1	TRBJ2-3	TRBD1	many	CASSLTLARGNPDTQYF	TGCGCCAGCAGCTTGACCCTCGCCAGGGGGAATCCAGATACGCAGTATTTT
TRBV29-1	TRBJ2-1	NA	NA	CSVEVMVLEQFF	TGCAGCGTTGAAGTCATGGTGCTGGAGCAGTTCTTC
TRBV20-1	TRBJ2-7	TRBD2	many	CSAPLAGNYEQYF	TGCAGTGCTCCCCTAGCGGGGAATTACGAGCAGTACTTC
TRBV10-3	TRBJ1-6	TRBD1	few	CAIRDRDNSPLHF	TGTGCCATCCGGGACAGGGATAATTCACCCCTCCACTTT
TRBV28	TRBJ2-3	NA	NA	CASSPPGFSTDTQYF	TGTGCCAGCAGCCCCCCAGGGTTTAGCACAGATACGCAGTATTTT
TRBV28	TRBJ2-1	TRBD2	NA	CATTPLREGTLSYNEQFF	TGTGCCACCACACCCCTGCGGGAGGGAACTCTCTCCTACAATGAGCAGTTCTTC
TRBV2	TRBJ2-2	TRBD2	NA	CAIVGPAGGENTGELFF	TGTGCCATCGTGGGACCAGCGGGAGGAGAGAACACCGGGGAGCTGTTTTTT
TRBV6-1	TRBJ1-5	NA	few	CASSPGPGGGQPQHF	TGTGCCAGCAGCCCGGGCCCCGGAGGCGGTCAGCCCCAGCATTTT
TRBV20-1	TRBJ2-1	NA	NA	CSARDQRGSGANEQFF	TGCAGTGCTAGAGATCAGAGGGGGAGTGGGGCTAATGAGCAGTTCTTC
TRBV7-3	TRBJ2-3	NA	few	CASSLSASWTDTQYF	TGTGCCAGCAGCTTATCCGCTAGCTGGACAGATACGCAGTATTTT
TRBV7-9	TRBJ1-2	NA	NA	CASSLEPGLYGYTF	TGTGCCAGCAGCTTAGAGCCAGGGCTCTATGGCTACACCTTC
TRBV29-1	TRBJ2-1	NA	few	CSVEGAGYEQFF	TGCAGCGTTGAAGGGGCCGGGTATGAGCAGTTCTTC
TRBV5-6	TRBJ2-5	NA	NA	CASSLGRGYQETQYF	TGTGCCAGCAGCTTGGGTCGTGGGTACCAAGAGACCCAGTACTTC
TRBV12-3/TRBV12-4	TRBJ2-7	TRBD1	NA	CASSHRDRVFDEQYF	TGTGCCAGCAGTCACCGGGACAGGGTTTTTGACGAGCAGTACTTC
TRBV4-1	TRBJ1-5	NA	few	CASSRGGVSDQPQHF	TGCGCCAGCAGCCGCGGGGGGGTTTCGGATCAGCCCCAGCATTTT
TRBV2	TRBJ2-7	NA	NA	CASSEALRQTKSYEQYF	TGTGCCAGCAGTGAAGCATTGAGACAAACGAAGTCCTACGAGCAGTACTTC
TRBV3-1	TRBJ2-1	NA	few	CASSRGLQSYNEQFF	TGTGCCAGCAGCCGGGGACTGCAGTCCTACAATGAGCAGTTCTTC
TRBV7-2	TRBJ2-5	TRBD1	NA	CASSSPGQGLETQYF	TGTGCCAGCAGCTCACCGGGACAGGGTTTAGAGACCCAGTACTTC
TRBV5-1	TRBJ2-3	TRBD2	many	CASSPLTSGSYTQYF	TGCGCCAGCAGCCCGCTGACTAGCGGGAGTTATACGCAGTATTTT
TRBV6-2/TRBV6-3	TRBJ2-1	NA	few	CASRPQGLPNNEQFF	TGTGCCAGCAGACCACAGGGCCTGCCCAACAATGAGCAGTTCTTC